The TCR beta chain under discussion was sequenced for a study of tissue T cells after allogeneic stem cell transplantation. Judged by abundance, this clone is medium-sized. Its antigen is as yet unknown. Trimming removed 0 bases at V and 3 bases at J, with 23 bases between. The length of the CDR3 is 19 residues. Germline V gives CDR1 LGHNA, CDR2 YSLEER. Steroid-refractory graft-versus-host disease after allogeneic hematopoietic cell transplant qualified adults for prospective research-autopsy enrollment. Study results and limitations: Some tissue clones might be persisting host cells; their alloreactivity or antigen specificity was not determined. Few T cell clones were shared across patients, but motif clusters showed tissue-specific shared signatures.

The assay was immunoSEQ multiplex PCR, and TCRdb's table has in-frame clones only and misses some. Of around 2,800 clones listed, roughly 60% are singletons. The sample was descending colon tissue, taken at autopsy. This rearrangement joins TRBV4-3 to TRBJ1-2, with a possible D match to TRBD1 (6 bases). This sequence originates from a male patient of 60 years or more with steroid-refractory graft-versus-host disease after an allogeneic stem cell transplant. The T cells may come from the graft donor. The CDR3 nucleotides read TGCGCCAGCAGCCAAGATCACCCCTTAGGGGGGGGGTATGACTATGGCTACACCTTC. It translates to CASSQDHPLGGGYDYGYTF.